The source of this T cell receptor beta chain is a study of CD8 T cells in ankylosing spondylitis. Study-level points and caveats: Blood of patients with ankylosing spondylitis appeared to be characterized by a TCR beta motif of 8 or 9 highly homologous variants. A number of the motif variants had already been described in reactive arthritis synovial fluid and blood.

TCRdb redid the calling of the 5' RACE reads with MiXCR, one entry per CDR3 protein. The sample yields roughly 130,000 distinct CDR3 sequences, around 13% seen once. There are many counts of this clonotype. Antigen unknown. The sample comprised blood, either unsorted or a sorted T cell fraction (not recorded which). This receptor was obtained from a female donor with ankylosing spondylitis or in good health (not recorded which).

CDR3 coding DNA: TGCAGTGCTCTCGGACTAGCCAATATCAGGGGTACGCAGTATTTT. This encodes CSALGLANIRGTQYF. The chain employs TRBV20-1 and TRBJ2-3; 8 nucleotides agree with TRBD2. The J segment lost 8 bases and the V segment lost 5 bases, leaving 15 bases of the junction unmatched. Germline values: CDR1 DFQATT, CDR2 SNEGSKA (reference sequence). The CDR3 has 15 residues.